This T cell receptor beta chain was captured in a study of T cell repertoires in cytomegalovirus infection. Study-wide context: Public TCR beta signatures indicated both CMV infection and matching HLA type. Findings and caveats of the study: CMV carriers having the relevant HLA were flagged by cumulative public TCR beta family frequency. There were HLA-C-restricted CMV-specific TCR beta clonotypes dominating the ex vivo response.

This clonotype was counted many times. The antigen remains unidentified. TCRdb independently ran MiXCR on the reads; one entry per CDR3 protein. The profile shows under 350,000 distinct CDR3 sequences, less than 25% of them singletons. Sequenced here: cultured PBMCs, sampled from culture after CMV antigen stimulation. The clonotype was recovered from a human donor in good health (CMV status not recorded). Some clones in this sample may be carry-over from other donors' samples.

In DNA, the CDR3 is TGTGCCAGCAGCTTTTCCGGGGACAGATCCACAGATACGCAGTATTTT. Protein sequence: CASSFSGDRSTDTQYF. This sequence joins TRBV7-8 and TRBJ2-3; the match to TRBD1 covers 7 bases. CDR3 length: 16 amino acids. V lost 3 bases to trimming and J lost 2 bases; unmatched junction nucleotides: 8. Germline V CDR1 and CDR2: SGHVS, FQNEAQ.